A selection of T cell receptor beta chains follows, all from one sample in a study of identical twins' blood T cells. Using its own MiXCR run on the 5' RACE reads, TCRdb lists one record per CDR3 protein. The table includes hundreds of thousands of distinct CDR3 sequences, 28% detected once. The sample comprised PBMCs. The receptors stem from a woman aged 18-55 years in good health. Both conserved end residues are trimmed from each CDR3. A D gene is named only where the DNA matches it firmly.

TRBJ2-1 TRBV6-6 . ASSYDGEQF
TRBJ1-2 TRBV5-1 . ASSQDRANYGYT
TRBJ2-3 TRBV19 . ASSPGRTDTQY
TRBJ2-2 TRBV7-7 . ASKSGARGELF
TRBJ2-1 TRBV29-1 TRBD2 SVGRLAGIPPNEQF
TRBJ1-1 TRBV15 TRBD1 ATSRAVGQGDTEAF
TRBJ2-5 TRBV7-2 TRBD1 ASSLVQGFVETQY
TRBJ1-1 TRBV7-9 . ARSLVAGLGTEAF
TRBJ1-2 TRBV20-1 . SAGDWQGG
TRBJ2-1 TRBV5-1 TRBD2 ASSFLAGVSYNEQF
TRBJ2-5 TRBV29-1 TRBD1 SVLKQGALETQY
TRBJ1-1 TRBV29-1 TRBD1 SVEDRVLVNTEAF
TRBJ2-1 TRBV5-1 . ASSLDDYNEQF
TRBJ2-7 TRBV20-1 TRBD1 SVRAGQGSGEQY
TRBJ1-2 TRBV7-6 . ASSGLGGNYGYT
TRBJ2-2 TRBV29-1 . SARLISNTGELF
TRBJ2-5 TRBV5-1 . ASSLDSGAQY
TRBJ2-1 TRBV12-5 TRBD2 ASGSQLAGHQDEQF
TRBJ1-1 TRBV4-3 TRBD1 ASSHPGGATEAF
TRBJ1-4 TRBV6-2/TRBV6-3 . ASSYSGLEKLF
TRBJ2-3 TRBV19 TRBD1 ASDRGSGQDTQY
TRBJ1-1 TRBV20-1 TRBD1 SASSIPGQLEAF
TRBJ2-1 TRBV3-1 . ASSQVFSNYNEQF
TRBJ2-2 TRBV7-7 . ASSLNRVSGELF
TRBJ1-5 TRBV20-1 . SGIRDSNQPQH
TRBJ1-1 TRBV20-1 . SATPPDVNTEAF
TRBJ1-6 TRBV4-3 TRBD1 SSTEGQGDSPLH
TRBJ2-1 TRBV15 . ATSVGYNEQF
TRBJ1-1 TRBV7-9 . ASRPGGEAF
TRBJ2-3 TRBV5-1 TRBD1 ASSLGRGPDTQY
TRBJ2-7 TRBV5-6 . ASSLAWQGYYEQY
TRBJ2-5 TRBV20-1 . SAQPRGSAETQY
TRBJ2-4 TRBV19 TRBD1 ASRDRGDIQY
TRBJ2-1 TRBV11-2 . ASSSLIARNEQF
TRBJ1-1 TRBV20-1 TRBD1 SADPGGTEAF
TRBJ2-7 TRBV9 . ASSVGVPGTIYEQY
TRBJ2-1 TRBV6-5 . ASKEGPEDEQF
TRBJ1-3 TRBV15 TRBD1 ATSRDRANTTY
TRBJ1-1 TRBV10-3 . AISESSRPAF
TRBJ1-1 TRBV5-1 . ASSFRKGHTEAF
TRBJ1-1 TRBV30 . AWWEGYTEAF
TRBJ1-4 TRBV18 . ASSPPGLLSGMNEKLF